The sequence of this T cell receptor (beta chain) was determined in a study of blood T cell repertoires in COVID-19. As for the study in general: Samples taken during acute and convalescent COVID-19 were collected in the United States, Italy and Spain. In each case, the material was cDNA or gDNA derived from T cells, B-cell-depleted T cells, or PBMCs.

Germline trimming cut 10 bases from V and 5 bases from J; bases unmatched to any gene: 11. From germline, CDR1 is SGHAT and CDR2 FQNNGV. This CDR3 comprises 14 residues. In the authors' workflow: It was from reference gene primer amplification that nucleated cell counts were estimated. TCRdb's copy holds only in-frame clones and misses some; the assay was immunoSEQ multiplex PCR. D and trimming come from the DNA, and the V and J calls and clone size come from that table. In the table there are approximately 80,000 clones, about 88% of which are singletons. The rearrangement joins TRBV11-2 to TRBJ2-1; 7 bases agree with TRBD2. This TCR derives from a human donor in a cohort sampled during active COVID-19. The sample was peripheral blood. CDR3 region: CATRPSGPHNEQFF. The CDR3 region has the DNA TGTGCCACCCGGCCTAGCGGACCTCACAATGAGCAGTTCTTC.